The rows below give T cell receptor beta chains drawn from one sample of a study of CD8 T cells in ankylosing spondylitis. MiXCR, run by TCRdb on the 5' RACE reads, gives a single entry per CDR3 protein. This sample yields about 130,000 distinct CDR3 sequences, of which about a tenth are seen a single time; approximately 3.6% belongs to the top ten. Source material: blood, either unsorted or a sorted T cell fraction (not recorded which). These receptors originate from a male donor with ankylosing spondylitis or in good health (not recorded which). The CDR3 runs from the conserved cysteine through the conserved F or W. Fields, in order: J gene, clone size, D gene, V gene, CDR3 protein, CDR3 DNA. A D gene is named only where the DNA matches it firmly. Size is omitted from some rows. Given values are once, few, many or a class for expanded clones.

>TRBJ2-1|NA|NA|TRBV20-1
CSARVLSGDGVFF
TGCAGTGCTAGAGTCCTGTCGGGTGACGGGGTGTTCTTC
>TRBJ1-3|NA|NA|TRBV7-8
CASSGRWGANTIYF
TGTGCCAGCAGCGGTAGATGGGGCGCGAACACCATATATTTT
>TRBJ1-2|NA|NA|TRBV20-1
CSARVVARGLGNYGYTF
TGCAGTGCTAGAGTCGTAGCCCGGGGCCTTGGGAACTATGGCTACACCTTC
>TRBJ2-1|many|NA|TRBV12-3/TRBV12-4
CASSLAGAQWGEQFF
TGTGCCAGCAGTTTAGCGGGAGCGCAATGGGGTGAGCAGTTCTTC
>TRBJ1-6|many|NA|TRBV5-1
CASSPGTRGSPLHF
TGCGCCAGCAGCCCGGGGACAAGGGGTTCACCCCTCCACTTT
>TRBJ1-1|few|NA|TRBV4-3
CASSQTRTETWAFF
TGCGCCAGCAGCCAGACCAGGACAGAAACATGGGCTTTCTTT
>TRBJ2-4|many|NA|TRBV18
CASSPGNSKNIQYF
TGTGCCAGCTCACCTGGGAACAGTAAAAACATTCAGTACTTC
>TRBJ1-2|few|NA|TRBV21-1
CASSSRTANYGYTF
TGTGCCAGCAGCAGCCGGACGGCGAACTATGGCTACACCTTC
>TRBJ1-5|many|NA|TRBV27
CASSPDPGYSNQPQHF
TGCGCCAGCAGTCCTGACCCGGGGTATAGCAATCAGCCCCAGCATTTT
>TRBJ2-3|many|NA|TRBV5-1
CASSLDLGIGTDTQYF
TGCGCCAGCAGCTTGGACTTGGGGATAGGGACAGATACGCAGTATTTT
>TRBJ2-1|NA|TRBD2|TRBV28
CASSYGTTNEQFF
TGTGCCAGCAGCTACGGGACTACCAATGAGCAGTTCTTC
>TRBJ1-2|many|NA|TRBV12-3/TRBV12-4
CASTTRGYGYTF
TGTGCCAGCACCACAAGGGGCTATGGCTACACCTTC
>TRBJ2-2|many|NA|TRBV7-9
CAATVRTGELFF
TGTGCCGCTACCGTCAGGACCGGGGAGCTGTTTTTT
>TRBJ2-5|many|NA|TRBV27
CASSLKGSKTQYF
TGTGCCAGCAGTTTAAAGGGGAGTAAGACCCAGTACTTC
>TRBJ2-5|many|NA|TRBV5-1
CASSLPSGAIETQYF
TGCGCCAGCAGCTTGCCTTCGGGGGCAATAGAGACCCAGTACTTC
>TRBJ2-1|many|NA|TRBV6-2/TRBV6-3
CASSYSRMGVSEQFF
TGTGCCAGCAGTTACAGCAGGATGGGGGTTAGTGAGCAGTTCTTC
>TRBJ2-2|NA|TRBD2|TRBV20-1
CSARGPSGNPGELFF
TGCAGTGCCCGAGGGCCTAGCGGGAACCCCGGGGAGCTGTTTTTT
>TRBJ2-1|many|NA|TRBV7-2
CASSLARGFNEQFF
TGTGCCAGCAGCTTAGCGCGGGGTTTCAATGAGCAGTTCTTC
>TRBJ1-6|many|TRBD1|TRBV29-1
CSVRTGDNSPLHF
TGCAGCGTCCGGACAGGGGATAATTCACCCCTCCACTTT
>TRBJ2-1|many|NA|TRBV29-1
CSLPSHNYNEQFF
TGCAGCCTCCCCTCTCACAACTACAATGAGCAGTTCTTC
>TRBJ2-5|NA|TRBD2|TRBV7-9
CASSLILAGGKETQYF
TGTGCCAGCAGCTTAATACTAGCGGGAGGGAAAGAGACCCAGTACTTC
>TRBJ2-3|many|NA|TRBV20-1
CSARKSTDTQYF
TGCAGTGCTAGAAAATCCACAGATACGCAGTATTTT
>TRBJ2-2|many|NA|TRBV5-1
CASSPELGSNTGELFF
TGCGCCAGCAGCCCCGAGTTGGGTTCGAACACCGGGGAGCTGTTTTTT
>TRBJ2-1|many|TRBD1|TRBV28
CASRQSGQGTMDFF
TGTGCCAGCAGACAATCGGGACAGGGGACGATGGATTTCTTC
>TRBJ1-1|many|NA|TRBV29-1
CSANGILNTEAFF
TGCAGCGCCAACGGAATACTGAACACTGAAGCTTTCTTT
>TRBJ2-6|few|TRBD1|TRBV6-2/TRBV6-3
CASSYSGNTGGPSGANVLTF
TGTGCCAGCAGTTACTCTGGCAATACAGGGGGCCCCTCTGGGGCCAACGTCCTGACTTTC
>TRBJ2-3|many|NA|TRBV5-1
CASSFSGQSSTDTQYF
TGCGCCAGCAGCTTCTCCGGACAGTCTAGCACAGATACGCAGTATTTT
>TRBJ1-5|many|TRBD1|TRBV15
CATSRKTGGRQPQHF
TGTGCCACCAGCAGGAAGACAGGGGGCAGGCAGCCCCAGCATTTT
>TRBJ2-7|few|TRBD2|TRBV20-1
CSARRTSGTYEQYF
TGCAGTGCTAGACGGACTAGCGGTACCTACGAGCAGTACTTC
>TRBJ1-6|many|NA|TRBV12-3/TRBV12-4
CASSFRDVANSPLHF
TGTGCCAGCAGTTTCCGGGACGTTGCTAATTCACCCCTCCACTTT
>TRBJ2-1|many|NA|TRBV27
CASSLSPGTFYNEQFF
TGTGCCAGCAGTTTATCCCCCGGGACTTTTTACAATGAGCAGTTCTTC
>TRBJ2-6|many|TRBD1|TRBV3-1
CASSLHRDRSSGANVLTF
TGTGCCAGCAGCCTACACCGGGACAGAAGCTCTGGGGCCAACGTCCTGACTTTC
>TRBJ2-3|NA|TRBD2|TRBV20-1
CSARALADVLGDTQYF
TGCAGTGCTAGAGCCCTAGCGGACGTCCTCGGGGATACGCAGTATTTT
>TRBJ1-2|NA|TRBD1|TRBV11-2
CASSLFLGQDRSDYGYTF
TGTGCCAGCAGCTTATTTTTAGGACAGGACAGGTCGGACTATGGCTACACCTTC
>TRBJ2-1|many|TRBD2|TRBV27
CASSYLAGGGSYNEQFF
TGTGCCAGCAGCTACCTAGCGGGAGGGGGGTCCTACAATGAGCAGTTCTTC
>TRBJ2-1|NA|TRBD2|TRBV7-2
CASSLATGTSGRHYNEQFF
TGTGCCAGCAGCTTAGCGACCGGGACTAGCGGGAGGCACTACAATGAGCAGTTCTTC
>TRBJ2-2|many|NA|TRBV29-1
CSVGGHHTGELFF
TGCAGCGTTGGTGGACATCACACCGGGGAGCTGTTTTTT
>TRBJ2-2|many|TRBD2|TRBV5-6
CASSPAGTSGRFGELFF
TGTGCCAGCAGCCCAGCCGGGACTAGCGGGAGGTTCGGGGAGCTGTTTTTT
>TRBJ2-7|NA|NA|TRBV7-9
CASSLTRSYDEQYF
TGTGCCAGCAGCTTAACCAGATCCTACGACGAGCAGTACTTC
>TRBJ2-1|many|NA|TRBV7-3
CASSLWNRRDEQFF
TGTGCCAGCAGCTTATGGAATCGGCGGGATGAGCAGTTCTTC
>TRBJ2-1|many|NA|TRBV12-3/TRBV12-4
CASSPYSASSYNEQFF
TGTGCCAGCAGTCCATATAGCGCGAGCTCCTACAATGAGCAGTTCTTC
>TRBJ2-2|many|NA|TRBV6-5
CASSYSRQWGTGELFF
TGTGCCAGCAGTTACTCTAGACAGTGGGGCACCGGGGAGCTGTTTTTT
>TRBJ2-3|few|NA|TRBV15
CATSRGTANTDTQYF
TGTGCCACCAGCAGAGGGACAGCCAACACAGATACGCAGTATTTT
>TRBJ2-2|many|TRBD2|TRBV29-1
CSVDSGERDTGELFF
TGCAGCGTGGATAGCGGGGAACGGGACACCGGGGAGCTGTTTTTT
>TRBJ2-4|many|NA|TRBV19
CASSPGRSGKNIQYF
TGTGCCAGTAGCCCGGGTAGATCCGGCAAAAACATTCAGTACTTC